The 27 T cell receptor beta chains in this list originate from one sample, sequenced in a study of shared clonotypes between healthy human individuals. Repertoires were generated with immunoSEQ multiplex PCR, while TCRdb's copy carries only in-frame clones and drops some. This table has some 1,600,000 clones, 98% appearing once. Specimen: naive CD4+ T cells sorted from blood. Subset specified: CD45RA+ positively selected. These receptors came from a young man in good health.

This rearrangement joins TRBV4-1 to TRBJ1-1; D uncertain. The CDR3 totals 17 residues. Germline lookup yields CDR1 MGHRA and CDR2 YSYEKL. V was trimmed by 3 bases and J by 7 bases, leaving 24 bases between them. The CDR3: CASSHPREGKVLIEAFF. CDR3 coding DNA: TGCGCCAGCAGCCATCCTCGGGAAGGGAAGGTCTTGATTGAAGCTTTCTTT.

The chain combines TRBV7-2 with TRBJ2-7; D gene ambiguous. CDR1 SGHTA and CDR2 FQGNSA come from the germline V gene. V lost 2 bases and J 2 bases, leaving 10 bases between the germline ends. The CDR3 is 14 amino acids. CDR3 sequence: CASSLPGETYEQYF. Here the CDR3 DNA reads TGTGCCAGCAGCTTACCTGGGGAAACCTACGAGCAGTACTTC.

The chain has TRBV6-1 and TRBJ2-5; TRBD2 matches at 7 bases. V shed 5 bases, J shed 5 bases, and the junction held 11 bases outside the gene matches. The CDR3 runs to 15 residues. Looked up from germline, CDR1 is MNHNS and CDR2 is SASEGT. The CDR3 protein is CASSSAGLSAETQYF. In nucleotides, the CDR3 is TGTGCCAGCAGTTCAGCGGGACTATCGGCGGAGACCCAGTACTTC.

V and J are TRBV29-1 and TRBJ1-2, with 9 bases identical to TRBD1. V gave up 6 bases and J gave up 7 bases; unmatched junction bases: 12. CDR3 length: 14 amino acids. Germline CDR1 is SQVTM and CDR2 is ANQGSEA. CDR3 bases: TGCAGCGTCGCCCCGGACAGGGGAGCGCTTGGCTACACCTTC. The encoded protein is CSVAPDRGALGYTF.

Here the CDR3 DNA reads TGTGCCAGCAGTGAAAGACAGGGAATCTCCTACGAGCAGTACTTC. Translated: CASSERQGISYEQYF. The J gene is TRBJ2-7, the V gene TRBV25-1; TRBD1 matches 7 bases. The CDR3 spans 15 residues. The V gene end was trimmed by 2 bases and the J gene end by 0 bases; junction bases not matched to a gene: 4. Germline V lookup: CDR1 MGHDK, CDR2 SYGVNS.

The rearrangement joins TRBV5-1 to TRBJ2-1; D gene ambiguous. Per the germline V gene, CDR1 is SGHRS and CDR2 is YFSETQ. The CDR3 is 15 residues long. The V end was cut by 0 bases, the J end by 3 bases, with 10 bases between. As DNA, the CDR3 is TGCGCCAGCAGCTTGGACACCAACCTCTACAATGAGCAGTTCTTC. Encoded protein: CASSLDTNLYNEQFF.

The V gene is TRBV21-1, the J gene TRBJ2-1; the D call in the table, TRBD1, was not verified against the DNA. TRBV21-1 is reported as a pseudogene. The CDR3 consists of 15 residues. CDR3 residues: CASSKGQGGGNEQFF. In nucleotides, the CDR3 is TGTGCCAGCAGCAAGGGACAGGGAGGTGGCAATGAGCAGTTCTTC.

This chain joins TRBV29-1 and TRBJ2-5; 13 bases match TRBD2. The CDR3 covers 15 residues. V lost 6 bases and J lost 1; bases outside the gene matches: 5. Germline CDR1 is SQVTM and CDR2 is ANQGSEA. The CDR3, as DNA: TGCAGCGTAGTGGGACTAGCGGGACCCCAAGAGACCCAGTACTTC. This encodes CSVVGLAGPQETQYF. The full variable domain, in which reference TRBV29-1 and TRBJ2-5 provide the parts outside the CDR3, is SAVISQKPSRDICQRGTSLTIQCQVDSQVTMMFWYRQQPGQSLTLIATANQGSEATYESGFVIDKFPISRPNLTFSTLTVSNMSPEDSSIYLCSVVGLAGPQETQYFGPGTRLLVL.

The rearrangement links TRBV28 to TRBJ2-5; D uncertain. In germline, CDR1 is MDHEN, CDR2 SYDVKM. This CDR3 spans 14 amino acids. The V and J ends lost 5 bases and 9 bases respectively, with 19 bases between them. The CDR3 nucleotides read TGTGCCAGCAGTCCGAGTCTCTTCATCTCCGCCCAGTACTTC. Its protein product is CASSPSLFISAQYF. Filled out from reference TRBV28 and TRBJ2-5, the complete variable domain reads DVKVTQSSRYLVKRTGEKVFLECVQDMDHENMFWYRQDPGLGLRLIYFSYDVKMKEKGDIPEGYSVSREKKERFSLILESASTNQTSMYLCASSPSLFISAQYFGPGTRLLVL.

As regards this clone: Other nucleotide sequences in the sample specify the same CDR3. The CDR3 loop reads CASSLVVTGELFF. The CDR3 DNA reads TGCGCCAGCAGCTTGGTGGTTACCGGGGAGCTGTTTTTT. This sequence joins TRBV5-1 and TRBJ2-2, with unresolved D. Trimming stripped 0 bases from V and 5 bases from J, with 5 bases between. In germline, CDR1 is SGHRS, CDR2 YFSETQ. The CDR3 covers 13 residues.

In its sample, this clone was seen once. The rearrangement links TRBV5-1 to TRBJ1-4; no definite D call. The length of the CDR3 is 16 residues. Germline V gene lookup returns CDR1 SGHRS and CDR2 YFSETQ. The V and J ends lost 3 bases and 8 bases respectively, with 20 bases between them. The CDR3 sequence is CASSSLTGSPGEKLFF. CDR3 coding DNA: TGCGCCAGCAGCTCCCTAACGGGGTCTCCTGGAGAAAAACTGTTTTTT.

The rearrangement uses TRBV7-9 and TRBJ1-2, with a possible D match to TRBD1 (5 bases). Germline values: CDR1 SEHNR, CDR2 FQNEAQ (reference sequence). Trimming cost V 1 base and J 14 bases, with 23 bases left between them. CDR3 length: 15 amino acids. Here the CDR3 reads CASSLVIGDTTKATF. The CDR3 DNA sequence: TGTGCCAGCAGCTTAGTCATAGGGGATACAACTAAGGCTACCTTC.

The chain uses TRBV5-1 and TRBJ2-2, with 13 nucleotides matching TRBD2. V shed 3 bases, J shed 3 bases, and the junction held 8 bases outside the gene matches. The germline V gene encodes CDR1 SGHRS and CDR2 YFSETQ. CDR3 length equals 18 residues. CDR3 region: CASSSAGLAGVHTGELFF. The CDR3 nucleotides are TGCGCCAGCAGCTCGGCCGGACTAGCGGGAGTTCACACCGGGGAGCTGTTTTTT.

J is TRBJ1-4 and V is TRBV5-1, with D perhaps matching TRBD1 (5 bases). Germline CDR1 is SGHRS and CDR2 is YFSETQ. Trimming pared 2 bases from V and 10 bases from J, leaving 12 bases between. The CDR3 has 13 amino acids. This chain's CDR3 is CASSLGTEGKLFF. Written as DNA, the CDR3 is TGCGCCAGCAGCTTAGGGACCGAAGGAAAACTGTTTTTT.

J is TRBJ2-7 and V is TRBV19; D call uncertain. V was cut by 5 bases and J by 5 bases, with 13 bases left in between. The CDR3 is made up of 13 amino acids. CDR1 LNHDA and CDR2 SQIVND come from the germline V gene (reference sequence). The CDR3 sequence is CASSLAKINEQYF. CDR3 nucleotides: TGTGCCAGTAGTTTGGCAAAAATCAACGAGCAGTACTTC.

This clone has just one count. The rearrangement joins TRBV28 to TRBJ2-7; D is uncertain. The CDR3 loop spans 13 amino acids. The V gene lost 6 bases and the J gene lost 3 bases, with 12 bases spanning the gap. Looked up from germline, CDR1 is MDHEN and CDR2 is SYDVKM. CDR3: CASRLSSDYEQYF. As DNA, the CDR3 is TGTGCCAGCAGGCTCTCATCCGACTACGAGCAGTACTTC.

The rearrangement links TRBV10-3 to TRBJ1-1; D is unresolved. The CDR3 sequence is 13 residues long. In germline, CDR1 is ENHRY, CDR2 SYGVKD. V was shortened by 5 bases and J by 1 base, with 8 bases between the two germline ends. For the CDR3, the DNA is TGTGCCATCAGTACACCAGGGAACACTGAAGCTTTCTTT. Its translation: CAISTPGNTEAFF.

This sequence joins TRBV10-3 and TRBJ2-5, with 11 bases that match TRBD2. The germline CDR1 and CDR2 sequences are ENHRY and SYGVKD. The CDR3 totals 18 residues. V trimming: 0 bases; J trimming: 4 bases; junction bases outside the gene matches: 10. The DNA of the CDR3 is TGTGCCATCAGTGAGTCACTAGCGGGAGTAAAGAGGAGAGAGACCCAGTACTTC. Translating it yields CAISESLAGVKRRETQYF.

V is TRBV27 and J is TRBJ2-1; 11 bases are shared with TRBD2. The CDR3 has 13 residues. Germline trimming cut 10 bases from V and 7 bases from J; bases unmatched to any gene: 6. The V gene's germline CDR1 is MNHEY and CDR2 SMNVEV (reference sequence). The CDR3 bases are TGTGCCATCCGACTAGCGGGAAGGAATGAGCAGTTCTTC. Translating gives CAIRLAGRNEQFF.

J is TRBJ1-1 and V is TRBV5-1; 8 bases agree with TRBD1. V lost 4 bases and J lost 11; bases outside the gene matches: 22. The germline CDR1 and CDR2 sequences are SGHRS and YFSETQ. There are 17 residues in the CDR3. In DNA, the CDR3 is TGCGCCAGCAGCCTCGACACAATAAAGACAGGGGATTTCTTGGCTTTCTTT. Translation gives CASSLDTIKTGDFLAFF.

This chain connects TRBV7-5 to TRBJ2-5; the DNA was not used to check the table's D call, TRBD1. TRBV7-5 is noted as a pseudogene. The CDR3 is 15 residues long. This CDR3 is CVRSPLPGQLKTQYF. The CDR3 DNA follows: TGTGTCAGAAGCCCCTTACCGGGACAGCTAAAGACCCAGTACTTC.

The chain couples TRBV5-1 to TRBJ2-1, with 16 bases fitting TRBD2. There are 17 residues in the CDR3. Germline trimming cut 4 bases from V and 8 bases from J; bases unmatched to any gene: 9. Germline V gene sequence: CDR1 SGHRS, CDR2 YFSETQ. The CDR3 spells CASSIRGTSGRGDEQFF. The CDR3 region has the DNA TGCGCCAGCAGCATCAGGGGGACTAGCGGGAGGGGCGATGAGCAGTTCTTC. Filled out from reference TRBV5-1 and TRBJ2-1, the complete variable domain reads KAGVTQTPRYLIKTRGQQVTLSCSPISGHRSVSWYQQTPGQGLQFLFEYFSETQRNKGNFPGRFSGRQFSNSRSEMNVSTLELGDSALYLCASSIRGTSGRGDEQFFGPGTRLTVL.

V and J are TRBV15 and TRBJ2-1, with D hard to call. Germline V gene data show CDR1 as LNHNV and CDR2 as YYDKDF (reference sequence). The CDR3 runs to 12 residues. V lost 3 bases and J 4 bases, leaving 4 bases between the germline ends. This CDR3 reads CATSRIYNEQFF. CDR3 bases: TGTGCCACCAGCAGGATATACAATGAGCAGTTCTTC.

The chain has TRBV4-3 and TRBJ2-3; D remains ambiguous. This CDR3 has 12 amino acids. Trimming took 0 bases from V and 12 from J, leaving 10 bases between them. Germline CDR1 and CDR2: LGHNA and YSLEER. CDR3 amino acids: CASSQEGSNQYF. The CDR3 DNA is TGCGCCAGCAGCCAAGAGGGGTCTAACCAGTATTTT.

This chain uses TRBV5-1 with TRBJ2-1, with a weak D call TRBD2 (5 bases). CDR3 size: 16 residues. V lost 0 bases to trimming and J lost 4 bases, with 14 bases between them. Germline assignment: CDR1 SGHRS and CDR2 YFSETQ. The CDR3, as DNA: TGCGCCAGCAGCTTGGAAGTAGCGAGAGAATACAATGAGCAGTTCTTC. Its protein product is CASSLEVAREYNEQFF. Full variable domain (remainder filled in from reference TRBV5-1 and TRBJ2-1): KAGVTQTPRYLIKTRGQQVTLSCSPISGHRSVSWYQQTPGQGLQFLFEYFSETQRNKGNFPGRFSGRQFSNSRSEMNVSTLELGDSALYLCASSLEVAREYNEQFFGPGTRLTVL.

The gene calls are TRBV2 and TRBJ2-3, with a weak D call TRBD2 (6 bases). CDR1 and CDR2 (germline): SNHLY, FYNNEI. This CDR3 is 15 amino acids long. Trimming removed 6 bases from V and 4 bases from J, with 17 bases in between. The CDR3 reads CASSDLAFGADTQYF. The CDR3 coding sequence is TGTGCCAGCAGCGACCTAGCGTTTGGGGCAGATACGCAGTATTTT.

In the case of this clone: Other DNA sequences in this sample translate to the same CDR3. The chain uses TRBV28 and TRBJ2-5; TRBD2 matches 8 bases. The V gene's germline CDR1 is MDHEN and CDR2 SYDVKM. The CDR3 covers 14 residues. V lost 6 bases and J lost 5; bases outside the gene matches: 8. CDR3 sequence: CASSTPGGRETQYF. The CDR3 DNA reads as TGTGCCAGCAGCACCCCGGGGGGGCGGGAGACCCAGTACTTC.